Listed below are T cell receptor beta chains from one sample, sequenced in a study of T cell clonotyping in hematopoietic cell transplantation. Sequencing was performed with immunoSEQ multiplex PCR; in TCRdb, only in-frame clones are kept and a portion is missing. The sample lists about 6,800 clones, roughly 98% seen once, with 0.55% to 0.75% in the top ten. Here the sequenced sample was PBMCs, taken 30 days after allogeneic stem cell transplant. The receptors stem from a male patient aged 60-70 years who had an allogeneic stem cell transplant from a related donor, so the T cells may come from the graft donor. Some clones in this sample may be carry-over from other donors' samples. CDR3s include the opening cysteine and the closing phenylalanine or tryptophan. D genes are given only for firm matches.

cdr3_nt	cdr3_aa	d_call	j_call	v_call
TGTGCCAGCAGCACCCGACAGGGGATAGATACGCAGTATTTT	CASSTRQGIDTQYF	TRBD1	TRBJ2-3	TRBV7-2
TGTGCCAGCACCGTGGGGGGGACTAGCACAGATACGCAGTATTTT	CASTVGGTSTDTQYF	TRBD2	TRBJ2-3	TRBV2
TGTGCCAGCAGCGCTAGCGGGGGGGTACCCGGGGAGCTGTTTTTT	CASSASGGVPGELFF	TRBD2	TRBJ2-2	TRBV27
TGTGCCAGCAGCTTAGCGGTTACAGACAGCAATCAGCCCCAGCATTTT	CASSLAVTDSNQPQHF	-	TRBJ1-5	TRBV7-2
TGTGCCAGCAGCTTGTACACAAACTATGGCTACACCTTC	CASSLYTNYGYTF	-	TRBJ1-2	TRBV5-8
TGTGCCAGCAAGAAGGGGGGTGGGCCTTATGGCTACACCTTC	CASKKGGGPYGYTF	-	TRBJ1-2	TRBV28
TGTGCCAGCAGTCCCATGTGGGGCTCACCCCTCCACTTT	CASSPMWGSPLHF	-	TRBJ1-6	TRBV27
TGTGCCAGCAGCCGAGGGGGGGAGAACACTGAAGCTTTCTTT	CASSRGGENTEAFF	-	TRBJ1-1	TRBV5-5
TGTGCCAGCTCACGACAGGGCTTGGGGACCGGGGAGCTGTTTTTT	CASSRQGLGTGELFF	TRBD1	TRBJ2-2	TRBV18
TGTGCCAGCAGCTTATCGGGAAGCCACGAGCAGTACTTC	CASSLSGSHEQYF	-	TRBJ2-7	TRBV7-2
TGTGCCAGCAGCTTGTCACTGAACACTGAAGCTTTCTTT	CASSLSLNTEAFF	-	TRBJ1-1	TRBV7-2
TGTGCCAGCAGCCTACCGACAGGGGACACTGAAGCTTTCTTT	CASSLPTGDTEAFF	TRBD1	TRBJ1-1	TRBV7-2
TGTGCCAGCAGAGACGGACAGCTAATCTCTGGAAACACCATATATTTT	CASRDGQLISGNTIYF	-	TRBJ1-3	TRBV6-6
TGTGCCAGTAGTATCTCGGCAGATAATTCACCCCTCCACTTT	CASSISADNSPLHF	-	TRBJ1-6	TRBV19
TGCGCCAGCAGCTTGCCGGGGGAGGGCACTGAAGCTTTCTTT	CASSLPGEGTEAFF	-	TRBJ1-1	TRBV5-1
TGTGCCAGTAGTAGGAACGGGGACTACGAGCAGTACTTC	CASSRNGDYEQYF	-	TRBJ2-7	TRBV19
TGTGCCAGCAGTTTGGGCAGGAGTCGTTATAATTCACCCCTCCACTTT	CASSLGRSRYNSPLHF	-	TRBJ1-6	TRBV28
TGTGCCAGCAGCCCGACATTAGGAAGCTCCTATAATTCACCCCTCCACTTT	CASSPTLGSSYNSPLHF	-	TRBJ1-6	TRBV7-9
TGTGCTAGTGCCAGGGACCGGCTAGATACGCAGTATTTT	CASARDRLDTQYF	-	TRBJ2-3	TRBV12-5
TGTGCCAGCAGCAAGGTCAGCAACTACGAGCAGTACTTC	CASSKVSNYEQYF	-	TRBJ2-7	TRBV21-1
TGTGCCAGCAGCTTCCGGGACAATAATCAGCCCCAGCATTTT	CASSFRDNNQPQHF	-	TRBJ1-5	TRBV7-9
TGTGCCAGCAGCTTAGAACGGTCGCAAGAGACCCAGTACTTC	CASSLERSQETQYF	-	TRBJ2-5	TRBV11-2
TGTGCCAGCAGTGAACATGGTTATCCGGCGGAGACCCAGTACTTC	CASSEHGYPAETQYF	-	TRBJ2-5	TRBV6-1
TGTGCCTGGAGTGTACCGGGACAGGGTGACACTGAAGCTTTCTTT	CAWSVPGQGDTEAFF	TRBD1	TRBJ1-1	TRBV30